This T cell receptor beta chain was recorded in a study of long-term antiretroviral therapy in people with HIV. At survey level, the immunoSEQ assay was run in its v3.0 version. Clones were sequenced by immunoSEQ multiplex PCR, and TCRdb holds only the in-frame ones, with some missing. This table has approximately 19,000 clones, 60% to 80% appearing once. This clone was observed a few times. No antigen is known for it. Whole-study results and caveats: Versus controls, repertoires in people with HIV had narrower CDR3 length ranges. Dominance of pre-ART expanded clones persisted, fluctuating and often declining after ART.

The input for sequencing was unsorted PBMCs, taken 2.3 years after starting antiretroviral therapy. The receptor's source is a middle-aged woman with HIV.

This CDR3 is CASSLALGGDRGYGYTF. The CDR3 DNA sequence: TGTGCCAGCAGCTTAGCGCTAGGTGGGGATCGGGGCTATGGCTACACCTTC. The rearrangement joins TRBV7-9 to TRBJ1-2; unclear D gene. Trimming took off 0 bases at V and 4 bases at J, with 18 bases between the two ends. The CDR3 loop spans 17 amino acids. Germline CDR1 reads SEHNR; CDR2 reads FQNEAQ (reference sequence).